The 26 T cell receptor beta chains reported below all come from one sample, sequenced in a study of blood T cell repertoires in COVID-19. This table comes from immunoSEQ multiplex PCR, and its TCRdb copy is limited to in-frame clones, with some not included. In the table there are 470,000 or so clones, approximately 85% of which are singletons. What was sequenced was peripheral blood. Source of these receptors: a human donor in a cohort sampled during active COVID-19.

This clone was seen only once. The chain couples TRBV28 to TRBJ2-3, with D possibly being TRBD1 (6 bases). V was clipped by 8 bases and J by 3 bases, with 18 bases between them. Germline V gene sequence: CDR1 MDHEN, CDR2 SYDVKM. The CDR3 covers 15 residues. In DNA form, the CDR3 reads TGTGCCAGCGGTCGGCAGGGGAAAGTGACAGATACGCAGTATTTT. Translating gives CASGRQGKVTDTQYF.

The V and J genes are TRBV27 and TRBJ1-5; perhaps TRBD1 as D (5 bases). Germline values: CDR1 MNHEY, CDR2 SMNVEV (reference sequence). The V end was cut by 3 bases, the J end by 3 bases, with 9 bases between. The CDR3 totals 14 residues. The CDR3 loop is CASSFAGYNQPQHF. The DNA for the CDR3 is TGTGCCAGCAGTTTCGCAGGGTACAATCAGCCCCAGCATTTT.

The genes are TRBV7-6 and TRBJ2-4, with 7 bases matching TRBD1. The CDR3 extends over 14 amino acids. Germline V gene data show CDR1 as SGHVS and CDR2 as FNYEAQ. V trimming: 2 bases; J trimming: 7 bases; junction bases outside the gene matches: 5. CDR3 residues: CASSLHRGNNIQYF. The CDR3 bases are TGTGCCAGCAGCTTACACAGGGGTAATAACATTCAGTACTTC.

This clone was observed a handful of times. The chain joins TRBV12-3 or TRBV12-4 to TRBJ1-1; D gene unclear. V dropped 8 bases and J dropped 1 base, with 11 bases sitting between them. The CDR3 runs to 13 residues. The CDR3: CASFLPGNTEAFF. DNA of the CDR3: TGTGCCAGCTTCCTGCCAGGGAACACTGAAGCTTTCTTT.

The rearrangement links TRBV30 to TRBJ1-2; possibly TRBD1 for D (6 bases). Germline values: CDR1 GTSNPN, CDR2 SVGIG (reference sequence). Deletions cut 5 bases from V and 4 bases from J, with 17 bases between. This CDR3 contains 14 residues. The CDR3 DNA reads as TGTGCCTGGTCTTGGTCCCAGGGGCCCTATGGCTACACCTTC. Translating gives CAWSWSQGPYGYTF.

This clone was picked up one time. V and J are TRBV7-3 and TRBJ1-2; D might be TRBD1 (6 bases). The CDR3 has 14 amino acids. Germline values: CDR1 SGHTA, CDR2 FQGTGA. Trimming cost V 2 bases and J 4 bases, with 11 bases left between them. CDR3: CASSLDETGYGYTF. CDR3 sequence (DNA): TGTGCCAGCAGCTTAGATGAGACAGGCTATGGCTACACCTTC. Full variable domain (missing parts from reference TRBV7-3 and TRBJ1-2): GAGVSQTPSNKVTEKGKYVELRCDPISGHTALYWYRQSLGQGPEFLIYFQGTGAADDSGLPNDRFFAVRPEGSVSTLKIQRTERGDSAVYLCASSLDETGYGYTFGSGTRLTVV.

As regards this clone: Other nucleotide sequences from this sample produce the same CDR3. The CDR3 is CASSSDSNEQFF. In DNA form, the CDR3 reads TGTGCCAGCAGCTCGGACAGTAATGAGCAGTTCTTC. The chain has TRBV6-2 or TRBV6-3 and TRBJ2-1; D may be TRBD1 (6 bases). The V end lost 6 bases, the J end lost 7 bases, and 10 bases lay between the germline ends. Looked up from germline, CDR1 is MNHEY and CDR2 is SVGEGT. The CDR3 totals 12 residues.

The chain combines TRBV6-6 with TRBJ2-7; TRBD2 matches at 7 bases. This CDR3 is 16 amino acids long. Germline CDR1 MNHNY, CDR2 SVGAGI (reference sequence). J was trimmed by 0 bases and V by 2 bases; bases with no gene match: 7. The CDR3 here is CASSYIGGRNSYEQYF. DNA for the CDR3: TGTGCCAGCAGTTACATCGGCGGGAGAAACTCCTACGAGCAGTACTTC.

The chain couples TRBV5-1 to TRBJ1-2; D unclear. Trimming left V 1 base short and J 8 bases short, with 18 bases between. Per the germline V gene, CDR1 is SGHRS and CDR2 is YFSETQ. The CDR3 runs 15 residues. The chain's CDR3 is CASSLMPDTPVGYTF. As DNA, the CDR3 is TGCGCCAGCAGCTTGATGCCAGACACCCCGGTCGGCTACACCTTC.

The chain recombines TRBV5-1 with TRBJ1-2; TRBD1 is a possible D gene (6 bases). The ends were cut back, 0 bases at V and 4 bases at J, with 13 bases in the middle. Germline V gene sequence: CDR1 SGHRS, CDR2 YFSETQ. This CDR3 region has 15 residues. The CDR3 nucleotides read TGCGCCAGCAGCTTGGGAGGGGGAGAACTCTATGGCTACACCTTC. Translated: CASSLGGGELYGYTF.

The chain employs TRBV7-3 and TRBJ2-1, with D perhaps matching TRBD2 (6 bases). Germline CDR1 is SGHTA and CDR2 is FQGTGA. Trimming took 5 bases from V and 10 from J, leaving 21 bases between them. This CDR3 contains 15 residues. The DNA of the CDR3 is TGTGCCAGCAGCCCGGGACTCCATCAGTCGGGGGAGCAGTTCTTC. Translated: CASSPGLHQSGEQFF.

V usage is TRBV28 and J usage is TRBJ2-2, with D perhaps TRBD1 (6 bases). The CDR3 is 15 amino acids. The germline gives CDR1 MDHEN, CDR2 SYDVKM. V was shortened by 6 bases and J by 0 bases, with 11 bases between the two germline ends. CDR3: CASSPGAANTGELFF. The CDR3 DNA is TGTGCCAGCAGCCCAGGGGCAGCGAACACCGGGGAGCTGTTTTTT. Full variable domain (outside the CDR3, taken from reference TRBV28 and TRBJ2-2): DVKVTQSSRYLVKRTGEKVFLECVQDMDHENMFWYRQDPGLGLRLIYFSYDVKMKEKGDIPEGYSVSREKKERFSLILESASTNQTSMYLCASSPGAANTGELFFGEGSRLTVL.

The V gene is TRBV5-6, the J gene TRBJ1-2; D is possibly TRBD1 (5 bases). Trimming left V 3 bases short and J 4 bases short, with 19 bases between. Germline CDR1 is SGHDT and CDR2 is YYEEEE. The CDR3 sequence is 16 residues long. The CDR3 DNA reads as TGTGCCAGCAGCTGGCTCTCCTTATGGGGCGGCTATGGCTACACCTTC. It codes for CASSWLSLWGGYGYTF.

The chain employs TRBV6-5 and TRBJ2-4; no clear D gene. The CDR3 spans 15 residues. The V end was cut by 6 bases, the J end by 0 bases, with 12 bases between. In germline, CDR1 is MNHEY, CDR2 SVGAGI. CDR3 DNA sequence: TGTGCCAGCAGCAGTATCGATCCAGCCAAAAACATTCAGTACTTC. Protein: CASSSIDPAKNIQYF.

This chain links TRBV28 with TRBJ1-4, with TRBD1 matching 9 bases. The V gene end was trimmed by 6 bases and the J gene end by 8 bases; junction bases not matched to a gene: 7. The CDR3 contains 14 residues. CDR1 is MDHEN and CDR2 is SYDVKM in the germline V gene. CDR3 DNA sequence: TGTGCCAGCAGCCCCGGACAGGGGTGGGAAAAACTGTTTTTT. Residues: CASSPGQGWEKLFF.

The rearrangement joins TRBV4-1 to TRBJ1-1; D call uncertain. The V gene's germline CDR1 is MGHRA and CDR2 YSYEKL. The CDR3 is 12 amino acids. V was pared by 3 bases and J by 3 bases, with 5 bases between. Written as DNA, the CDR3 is TGCGCCAGCAGCCACGAGTACACTGAAGCTTTCTTT. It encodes CASSHEYTEAFF.

CDR3 coding DNA: TGTGCCAGTAGTATGGACAGGGGCTATGGCTACACCTTC. This codes for CASSMDRGYGYTF. This rearrangement joins TRBV19 to TRBJ1-2; 9 nucleotides align to TRBD1. The CDR3 has 13 amino acids. V shed 3 bases and J 4 bases; nucleotides not matched to a gene: 0. CDR1 is LNHDA, CDR2 SQIVND, per germline (reference sequence).

DNA of the CDR3: TGTGCCAGCAGCTTTTTAGATCAAGAGACCCAGTACTTC. The encoded protein is CASSFLDQETQYF. The rearrangement uses TRBV11-2 and TRBJ2-5; D call uncertain. The CDR3 extends over 13 amino acids. Trimming shortened V by 3 bases and J by 2 bases, and 7 bases separated the two germline ends. CDR1 and CDR2 from the germline V gene are SGHAT and FQNNGV. The variable domain in full, completed from reference TRBV11-2 and TRBJ2-5, reads EAGVAQSPRYKIIEKRQSVAFWCNPISGHATLYWYQQILGQGPKLLIQFQNNGVVDDSQLPKDRFSAERLKGVDSTLKIQPAKLEDSAVYLCASSFLDQETQYFGPGTRLLVL.

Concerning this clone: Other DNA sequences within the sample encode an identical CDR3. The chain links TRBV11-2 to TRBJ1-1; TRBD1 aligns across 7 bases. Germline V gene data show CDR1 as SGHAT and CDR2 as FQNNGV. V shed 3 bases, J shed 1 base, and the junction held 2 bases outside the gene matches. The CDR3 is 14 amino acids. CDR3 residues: CASSLGQQNTEAFF. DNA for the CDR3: TGTGCCAGCAGCTTGGGACAGCAGAACACTGAAGCTTTCTTT.

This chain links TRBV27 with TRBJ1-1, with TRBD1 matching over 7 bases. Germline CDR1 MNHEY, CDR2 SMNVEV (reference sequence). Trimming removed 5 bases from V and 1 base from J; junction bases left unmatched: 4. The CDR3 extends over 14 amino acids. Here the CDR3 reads CASSDRVKNTEAFF. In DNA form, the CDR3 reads TGTGCCAGCAGTGACAGGGTTAAGAACACTGAAGCTTTCTTT.

The CDR3 DNA follows: TGTGCCTGGAGTGTACAGGGTCTAGCGGGAGGGGGCGAGCAGTTCTTC. Protein sequence: CAWSVQGLAGGGEQFF. The gene calls are TRBV30 and TRBJ2-1; 12 bases are shared with TRBD2. Per the germline V gene, CDR1 is GTSNPN and CDR2 is SVGIG (reference sequence). The CDR3 spans 16 residues. V shed 0 bases and J 10 bases; nucleotides not matched to a gene: 10.

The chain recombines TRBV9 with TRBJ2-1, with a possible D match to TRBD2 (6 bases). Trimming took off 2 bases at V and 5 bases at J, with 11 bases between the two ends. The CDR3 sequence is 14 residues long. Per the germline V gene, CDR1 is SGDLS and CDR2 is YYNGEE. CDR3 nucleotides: TGTGCCAGCAGCGTGGGAGGTTGGAACAATGAGCAGTTCTTC. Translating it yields CASSVGGWNNEQFF.

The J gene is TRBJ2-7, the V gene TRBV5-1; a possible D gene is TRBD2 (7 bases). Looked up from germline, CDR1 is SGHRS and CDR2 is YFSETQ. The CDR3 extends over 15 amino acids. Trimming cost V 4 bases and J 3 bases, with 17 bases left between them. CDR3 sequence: CASSREQGGSYEQYF. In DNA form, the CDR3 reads TGCGCCAGCAGCAGGGAACAGGGAGGGAGCTACGAGCAGTACTTC.

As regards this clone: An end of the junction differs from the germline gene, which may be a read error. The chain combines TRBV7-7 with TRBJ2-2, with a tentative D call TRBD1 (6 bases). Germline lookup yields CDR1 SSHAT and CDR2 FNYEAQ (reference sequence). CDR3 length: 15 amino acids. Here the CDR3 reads CASSLSGARTGELFF. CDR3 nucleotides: TGTGCTAGCAGCTTATCAGGGGCGCGCACCGGGGAGCTGTTTTTT. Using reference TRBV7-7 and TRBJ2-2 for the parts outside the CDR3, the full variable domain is GAGVSQSPRYKVTKRGQDVTLRCDPISSHATLYWYQQALGQGPEFLTYFNYEAQPDKSGLPSDRFSAERPEGSISTLTIQRTEQRDSAMYRCASSLSGARTGELFFGEGSRLTVL.

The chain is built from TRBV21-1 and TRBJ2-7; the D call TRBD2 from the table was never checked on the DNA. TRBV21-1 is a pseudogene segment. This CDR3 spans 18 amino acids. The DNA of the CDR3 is TGTGCCAGCAGCAAAGCGCGGGGGGCCGGGACTAGCGGCTACGAGCAGTACTTC. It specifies CASSKARGAGTSGYEQYF.

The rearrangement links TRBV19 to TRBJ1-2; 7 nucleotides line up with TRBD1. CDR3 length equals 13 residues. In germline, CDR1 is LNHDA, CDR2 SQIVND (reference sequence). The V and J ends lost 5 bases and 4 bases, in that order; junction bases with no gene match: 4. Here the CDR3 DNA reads TGTGCCAGTAGTCCCCGGGACAGCTATGGCTACACCTTC. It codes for CASSPRDSYGYTF.